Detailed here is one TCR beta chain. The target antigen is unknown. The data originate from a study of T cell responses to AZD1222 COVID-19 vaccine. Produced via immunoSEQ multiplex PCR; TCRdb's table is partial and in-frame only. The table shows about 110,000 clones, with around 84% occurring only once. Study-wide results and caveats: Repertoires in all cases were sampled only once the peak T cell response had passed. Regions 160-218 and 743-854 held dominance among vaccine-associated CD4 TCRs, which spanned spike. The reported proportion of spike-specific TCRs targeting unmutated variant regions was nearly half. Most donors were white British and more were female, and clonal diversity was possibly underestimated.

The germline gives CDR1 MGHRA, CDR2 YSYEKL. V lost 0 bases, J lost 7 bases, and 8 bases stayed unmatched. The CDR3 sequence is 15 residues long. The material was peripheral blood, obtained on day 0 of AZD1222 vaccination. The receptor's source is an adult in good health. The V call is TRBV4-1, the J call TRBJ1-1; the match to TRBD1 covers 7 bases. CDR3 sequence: CASSQEGGTPLEAFF. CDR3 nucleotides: TGCGCCAGCAGCCAAGAAGGGGGCACTCCCCTTGAAGCTTTCTTT.